This is a list of T cell receptor beta chains from one sample in a study of post-analysis software for immune sequencing data. TCRdb ran MiXCR on the PCR reads and lists one entry per CDR3 protein. Of hundreds of thousands of distinct CDR3 sequences in the sample, roughly three fifths were seen once. The source material was blood. The receptors were gathered from a girl aged 2-15 years with multiple sclerosis. Both conserved end residues are part of each CDR3. A D gene is named only where the DNA matches it firmly. The size entry is marked missing in some rows and otherwise reads once, few, many or a size class.

abundance: NA; d_gene: NA; v_gene: TRBV27; j_gene: TRBJ1-5; CDR3aa: CASSLGMADQPQHF; CDR3nt: TGTGCCAGCAGTTTAGGGATGGCAGATCAGCCCCAGCATTTT
abundance: NA; d_gene: NA; v_gene: TRBV29-1; j_gene: TRBJ2-1; CDR3aa: CSVGQWWEQFF; CDR3nt: TGCAGCGTTGGCCAGTGGTGGGAGCAGTTCTTC
abundance: NA; d_gene: NA; v_gene: TRBV11-3; j_gene: TRBJ2-1; CDR3aa: CASSLDGPRQFF; CDR3nt: TGTGCCAGCAGCTTAGACGGGCCTCGGCAGTTCTTC
abundance: few; d_gene: NA; v_gene: TRBV12-3/TRBV12-4; j_gene: TRBJ1-5; CDR3aa: CASYSPGAVTYSNQPQHF; CDR3nt: TGTGCCAGCTACTCCCCCGGGGCAGTGACTTATAGCAATCAGCCCCAGCATTTT
abundance: few; d_gene: NA; v_gene: TRBV7-9; j_gene: TRBJ2-2; CDR3aa: CASRRNTGELFF; CDR3nt: TGTGCCAGCCGGCGGAACACCGGGGAGCTGTTTTTT
abundance: NA; d_gene: TRBD1; v_gene: TRBV7-8; j_gene: TRBJ2-5; CDR3aa: CASSLGATGSKETQYF; CDR3nt: TGTGCCAGCAGCTTAGGGGCGACAGGGTCTAAGGAGACCCAGTACTTC
abundance: NA; d_gene: NA; v_gene: TRBV12-3/TRBV12-4; j_gene: TRBJ2-7; CDR3aa: CVSRSRVEQYF; CDR3nt: TGTGTCAGCAGGAGTAGGGTCGAGCAGTACTTC
abundance: NA; d_gene: TRBD2; v_gene: TRBV20-1; j_gene: TRBJ2-3; CDR3aa: CSATVAAGNTDTQYF; CDR3nt: TGCAGTGCTACGGTTGCAGCGGGGAACACAGATACGCAGTATTTT
abundance: NA; d_gene: TRBD1; v_gene: TRBV20-1; j_gene: TRBJ2-2; CDR3aa: CSARGICRGPGERFF; CDR3nt: TGCAGTGCTAGAGGGATTTGCAGGGGGCCCGGGGAGCGGTTTTTT
abundance: few; d_gene: NA; v_gene: TRBV21-1; j_gene: TRBJ2-7; CDR3aa: CASSKLDGPSSYEQYF; CDR3nt: TGTGCCAGCAGCAAATTAGACGGACCAAGCTCCTACGAGCAGTACTTC
abundance: NA; d_gene: TRBD1; v_gene: TRBV29-1; j_gene: TRBJ1-2; CDR3aa: CSVRDRAVGYTF; CDR3nt: TGCAGCGTTCGGGACAGGGCAGTTGGCTACACCTTC
abundance: NA; d_gene: NA; v_gene: TRBV20-1; j_gene: TRBJ1-5; CDR3aa: CSATMSKNRNQPQHF; CDR3nt: TGCAGTGCCACTATGTCCAAAAACAGGAATCAGCCCCAGCATTTT
abundance: NA; d_gene: NA; v_gene: TRBV5-1; j_gene: TRBJ2-3; CDR3aa: CASSLQAAAADTQYF; CDR3nt: TGCGCCAGCAGCTTGCAGGCCGCGGCCGCAGATACGCAGTATTTT
abundance: NA; d_gene: NA; v_gene: TRBV4-1; j_gene: TRBJ1-2; CDR3aa: CASSQLGTSTHREGYTF; CDR3nt: TGCGCCAGCAGCCAATTGGGGACAAGCACCCATCGCGAGGGCTACACCTTC
abundance: NA; d_gene: TRBD1; v_gene: TRBV9; j_gene: TRBJ2-7; CDR3aa: CASSVAGTGGVEQYF; CDR3nt: TGTGCCAGCAGCGTAGCAGGGACAGGGGGCGTCGAGCAGTACTTC
abundance: NA; d_gene: TRBD1; v_gene: TRBV4-3; j_gene: TRBJ2-2; CDR3aa: CASSQEGDRANTGELFF; CDR3nt: TGCGCCAGCAGCCAAGAAGGGGACAGAGCGAACACCGGGGAGCTGTTTTTT
abundance: NA; d_gene: TRBD1; v_gene: TRBV6-2/TRBV6-3; j_gene: TRBJ2-4; CDR3aa: CASSYGTGEDIQYF; CDR3nt: TGTGCCAGCAGTTACGGGACAGGGGAGGACATTCAGTACTTC
abundance: NA; d_gene: TRBD2; v_gene: TRBV11-2; j_gene: TRBJ2-4; CDR3aa: CASSLGLAGGYTIAKNIQYF; CDR3nt: TGTGCCAGCAGCTTAGGTCTAGCGGGAGGGTACACGATAGCCAAAAACATTCAGTACTTC
abundance: NA; d_gene: NA; v_gene: TRBV7-9; j_gene: TRBJ1-5; CDR3aa: CASSAQRVRSNQPQHF; CDR3nt: TGTGCCAGCAGCGCCCAGAGGGTGCGGAGCAATCAGCCCCAGCATTTT
abundance: few; d_gene: NA; v_gene: TRBV20-1; j_gene: TRBJ2-7; CDR3aa: CSARRSSSYEQYF; CDR3nt: TGCAGTGCTAGGCGGTCCTCTTCCTACGAGCAGTACTTC
abundance: NA; d_gene: NA; v_gene: TRBV5-1; j_gene: TRBJ1-1; CDR3aa: CASSLRGPTEAFF; CDR3nt: TGCGCCAGCAGCTTACGGGGGCCCACTGAAGCTTTCTTT
abundance: NA; d_gene: NA; v_gene: TRBV6-5; j_gene: TRBJ2-1; CDR3aa: CASSYTAVGSGQFF; CDR3nt: TGTGCCAGCAGTTACACGGCGGTGGGCTCAGGGCAGTTCTTC
abundance: NA; d_gene: NA; v_gene: TRBV2; j_gene: TRBJ1-2; CDR3aa: CASSDLGSYGYTF; CDR3nt: TGTGCCAGCAGTGATTTAGGTTCCTATGGCTACACCTTC
abundance: NA; d_gene: NA; v_gene: TRBV25-1; j_gene: TRBJ1-1; CDR3aa: CASRSQGVQTEAFF; CDR3nt: TGTGCCAGCAGATCACAAGGGGTACAGACTGAAGCTTTCTTT
abundance: NA; d_gene: NA; v_gene: TRBV6-6; j_gene: TRBJ1-4; CDR3aa: CASSPLRGTNEKLFF; CDR3nt: TGTGCCAGCAGTCCCCTGCGGGGAACTAATGAAAAACTGTTTTTT
abundance: once; d_gene: NA; v_gene: TRBV6-2/TRBV6-3; j_gene: TRBJ2-1; CDR3aa: CASIPTLGSYNEQFF; CDR3nt: TGTGCCAGCATTCCCACGCTCGGCTCCTACAATGAGCAGTTCTTC
abundance: NA; d_gene: NA; v_gene: TRBV4-1; j_gene: TRBJ1-2; CDR3aa: CASSQIAGQSGYTF; CDR3nt: TGCGCCAGCAGCCAAATTGCGGGGCAGTCAGGCTACACCTTC
abundance: NA; d_gene: NA; v_gene: TRBV3-1; j_gene: TRBJ2-1; CDR3aa: CASSPDGPPPEQFF; CDR3nt: TGTGCCAGCAGCCCCGACGGACCACCGCCGGAGCAGTTCTTC
abundance: NA; d_gene: NA; v_gene: TRBV10-3; j_gene: TRBJ2-1; CDR3aa: CAISAGQITYNEQFF; CDR3nt: TGTGCCATCAGTGCAGGACAGATTACCTACAATGAGCAGTTCTTC
abundance: NA; d_gene: NA; v_gene: TRBV6-6; j_gene: TRBJ1-2; CDR3aa: CASSYYSRAVYGYTF; CDR3nt: TGTGCCAGCAGTTACTACTCGAGGGCCGTCTATGGCTACACCTTC
abundance: NA; d_gene: NA; v_gene: TRBV7-9; j_gene: TRBJ2-1; CDR3aa: CASSLVGINEQFF; CDR3nt: TGTGCCAGCAGCTTAGTAGGGATCAATGAGCAGTTCTTC
abundance: NA; d_gene: TRBD1; v_gene: TRBV7-9; j_gene: TRBJ2-7; CDR3aa: CASSLGQGNYEQYF; CDR3nt: TGTGCCAGCAGCCTCGGACAGGGGAACTACGAGCAGTACTTC
abundance: NA; d_gene: NA; v_gene: TRBV7-8; j_gene: TRBJ1-4; CDR3aa: CASSLDRDRDEKLFF; CDR3nt: TGTGCCAGCAGCTTAGACAGGGATAGGGATGAAAAACTGTTTTTT
abundance: NA; d_gene: NA; v_gene: TRBV3-1; j_gene: TRBJ2-7; CDR3aa: CASSYKPGYSFYEQYF; CDR3nt: TGTGCCAGCAGCTACAAGCCGGGCTACAGCTTCTACGAGCAGTACTTC
abundance: NA; d_gene: NA; v_gene: TRBV6-5; j_gene: TRBJ2-1; CDR3aa: CASSYSELSSYNEQFF; CDR3nt: TGTGCCAGCAGTTACTCGGAGCTGAGCTCCTACAATGAGCAGTTCTTC
abundance: NA; d_gene: NA; v_gene: TRBV6-6; j_gene: TRBJ2-7; CDR3aa: CASSTGNSYEQYF; CDR3nt: TGTGCCAGCTCTACAGGGAATTCCTACGAGCAGTACTTC
abundance: NA; d_gene: NA; v_gene: TRBV4-3; j_gene: TRBJ2-5; CDR3aa: CASSQVLLLQETQYF; CDR3nt: TGCGCCAGCAGCCAAGTTCTACTGCTCCAAGAGACCCAGTACTTC
abundance: once; d_gene: NA; v_gene: TRBV10-3; j_gene: TRBJ2-3; CDR3aa: CAISERGDAQYF; CDR3nt: TGTGCCATCAGTGAGCGGGGAGATGCGCAGTATTTT
abundance: few; d_gene: NA; v_gene: TRBV6-6; j_gene: TRBJ2-1; CDR3aa: CASRTLALSYNEQFF; CDR3nt: TGTGCCAGCAGGACCCTAGCTCTCTCCTACAATGAGCAGTTCTTC
abundance: NA; d_gene: NA; v_gene: TRBV20-1; j_gene: TRBJ2-7; CDR3aa: CSARERGLYEQYF; CDR3nt: TGCAGTGCTAGAGAGCGGGGTCTCTACGAGCAGTACTTC
abundance: NA; d_gene: TRBD1; v_gene: TRBV29-1; j_gene: TRBJ2-5; CDR3aa: CSVEAGGEETQYF; CDR3nt: TGCAGCGTTGAGGCAGGGGGCGAGGAGACCCAGTACTTC
abundance: NA; d_gene: NA; v_gene: TRBV3-1; j_gene: TRBJ1-5; CDR3aa: CASSQQPGLPQHF; CDR3nt: TGTGCCAGCAGCCAACAACCAGGTCTGCCCCAGCATTTT
abundance: few; d_gene: NA; v_gene: TRBV4-2; j_gene: TRBJ2-5; CDR3aa: CASSQGGAEETQYF; CDR3nt: TGTGCCAGCAGCCAAGGGGGGGCGGAAGAGACCCAGTACTTC
abundance: few; d_gene: NA; v_gene: TRBV12-3/TRBV12-4; j_gene: TRBJ2-3; CDR3aa: CASSLRLDTQYF; CDR3nt: TGTGCCAGCAGTTTACGGCTGGATACGCAGTATTTT
abundance: few; d_gene: NA; v_gene: TRBV5-1; j_gene: TRBJ2-1; CDR3aa: CASSLNYGADEQFF; CDR3nt: TGCGCCAGCAGCTTGAATTACGGGGCCGATGAGCAGTTCTTC
abundance: NA; d_gene: NA; v_gene: TRBV30; j_gene: TRBJ2-1; CDR3aa: CAWSRWSSYNEQFF; CDR3nt: TGTGCCTGGAGTCGGTGGAGCTCCTACAATGAGCAGTTCTTC
abundance: few; d_gene: TRBD1; v_gene: TRBV7-2; j_gene: TRBJ1-1; CDR3aa: CASSAGTGRTEAFF; CDR3nt: TGTGCCAGCAGCGCCGGGACAGGAAGGACTGAAGCTTTCTTT
abundance: once; d_gene: TRBD1; v_gene: TRBV12-3/TRBV12-4; j_gene: TRBJ1-2; CDR3aa: CASSKQGIYGYTF; CDR3nt: TGTGCCAGCAGTAAACAGGGGATCTATGGCTACACCTTC
abundance: once; d_gene: NA; v_gene: TRBV5-5; j_gene: TRBJ2-3; CDR3aa: CASSFSGDDSNTQYF; CDR3nt: TGTGCCAGCAGCTTTTCAGGGGACGACTCTAATACGCAGTATTTT
abundance: NA; d_gene: TRBD1; v_gene: TRBV29-1; j_gene: TRBJ1-1; CDR3aa: CSARDSRNTEAFF; CDR3nt: TGCAGCGCTAGGGACAGCCGGAACACTGAAGCTTTCTTT
abundance: NA; d_gene: NA; v_gene: TRBV7-2; j_gene: TRBJ2-4; CDR3aa: CASRKQGGAKNIQYF; CDR3nt: TGTGCCAGCAGGAAACAGGGTGGGGCCAAAAACATTCAGTACTTC